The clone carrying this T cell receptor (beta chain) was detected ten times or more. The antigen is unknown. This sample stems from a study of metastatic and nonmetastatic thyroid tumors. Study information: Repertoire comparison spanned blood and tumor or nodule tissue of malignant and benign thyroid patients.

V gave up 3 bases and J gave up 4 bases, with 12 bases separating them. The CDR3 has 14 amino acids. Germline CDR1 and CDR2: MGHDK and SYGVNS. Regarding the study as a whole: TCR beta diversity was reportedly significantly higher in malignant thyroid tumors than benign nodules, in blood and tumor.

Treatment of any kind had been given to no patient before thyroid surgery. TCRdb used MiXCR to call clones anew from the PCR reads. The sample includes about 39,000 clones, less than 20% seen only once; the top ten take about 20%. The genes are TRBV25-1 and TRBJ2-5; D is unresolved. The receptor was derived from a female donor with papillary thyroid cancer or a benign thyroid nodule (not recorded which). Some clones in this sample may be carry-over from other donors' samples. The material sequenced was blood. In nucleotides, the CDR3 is TGTGCCAGCAGTGATTGGTTTAGTTTAGAGACCCAGTACTTC. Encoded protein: CASSDWFSLETQYF.